Listed below are T cell receptor beta chains from one sample, sequenced in a study of T cell changes during pregnancy in multiple sclerosis. The protocol was immunoSEQ multiplex PCR, while the TCRdb copy is restricted to in-frame clones and leaves out a portion. The sample lists 80,000 to 130,000 clones, 90% to 95% occurring once. The material was peripheral blood, obtained in the second trimester of pregnancy. These receptors were collected from a female donor with multiple sclerosis, enrolled in a pregnancy study. The CDR3 runs from the conserved cysteine through the conserved F or W. A D gene is named only where the DNA matches it firmly. Rows give clone size only sometimes, using once, few, many, or a class for an expanded clone.

TRBV29-1	TRBJ1-2	.	few	CSVEQGGGYTF	TGCAGCGTTGAACAGGGAGGTGGCTACACCTTC
TRBV2	TRBJ1-5	.	.	CASSEQGRISNQPQHF	TGTGCCAGCAGTGAACAGGGGCGGATTAGCAATCAGCCCCAGCATTTT
TRBV19	TRBJ1-2	TRBD1	once	CASLFRQGHGYTF	TGTGCCAGCCTCTTCCGACAGGGGCATGGCTACACCTTC
TRBV19	TRBJ2-2	.	.	CASSIRTRYTGELFF	TGTGCCAGTAGTATAAGGACACGGTATACCGGGGAGCTGTTTTTT
TRBV19	TRBJ2-1	.	.	CASSMRQGFSDEQFF	TGTGCCAGTAGTATGAGGCAGGGGTTTTCAGATGAGCAGTTCTTC
TRBV19	TRBJ2-1	TRBD2	.	CASRLAGGRNNEQFF	TGTGCCAGTAGGCTAGCGGGAGGGCGAAACAATGAGCAGTTCTTC
TRBV29-1	TRBJ1-2	.	once	CSVERGGYGYTF	TGCAGCGTTGAGAGGGGAGGCTATGGCTACACCTTC
TRBV5-1	TRBJ1-2	TRBD1	.	CASSLDGGTGHYGYTF	TGCGCCAGCAGCTTGGACGGAGGGACAGGGCACTATGGCTACACCTTC
TRBV9	TRBJ1-5	.	.	CASSVGTGVNQPQHF	TGTGCCAGCAGCGTGGGGACGGGGGTGAATCAGCCCCAGCATTTT
TRBV6-5	TRBJ1-6	.	.	CASSYSLQANSPLHF	TGTGCCAGCAGTTACTCGCTACAGGCTAATTCACCCCTCCACTTT
TRBV5-1	TRBJ2-1	TRBD2	.	CASSLAGREGHGQFF	TGCGCCAGCAGCTTGGCCGGTCGGGAGGGCCATGGACAGTTCTTC
TRBV4-1	TRBJ2-1	.	.	CASSQESGLRYEQFF	TGCGCCAGCAGCCAAGAGAGCGGGCTGAGGTATGAGCAGTTCTTC
TRBV5-1	TRBJ2-3	TRBD2	.	CASSLSGGPSDTQYF	TGCGCCAGCAGCTTAAGCGGGGGGCCATCAGATACGCAGTATTTT
TRBV2	TRBJ2-1	TRBD1	.	CASSDGGRGHNEQFF	TGTGCCAGCAGTGACGGGGGCAGGGGGCACAATGAGCAGTTCTTC
TRBV6-1	TRBJ1-1	.	.	CASSGQAGTEAFF	TGTGCCAGCAGTGGACAGGCGGGCACTGAAGCTTTCTTT
TRBV5-4	TRBJ2-7	.	.	CASSRTVATYEQYF	TGTGCCAGCAGCCGTACGGTCGCGACCTACGAGCAGTACTTC
TRBV2	TRBJ2-7	TRBD1	.	CASSDKYRGYEQYF	TGTGCCAGCAGTGATAAATACAGGGGCTACGAGCAGTACTTC
TRBV18	TRBJ2-1	TRBD2	.	CASSQLAGGADEQFF	TGTGCCAGCTCTCAACTAGCGGGAGGGGCCGATGAGCAGTTCTTC
TRBV2	TRBJ2-3	.	.	CASSERRGQTDTQYF	TGTGCCAGCAGTGAACGGAGGGGGCAGACAGATACGCAGTATTTT
TRBV4-1	TRBJ1-5	.	few	CASSPPSRQHF	TGCGCCAGCAGCCCACCTAGTCGGCAGCATTTT
TRBV14	TRBJ1-2	.	.	CASSGDLVPYNGYTF	TGTGCCAGCAGCGGCGACCTAGTCCCCTATAATGGCTACACCTTC
TRBV6-1	TRBJ1-1	.	.	CASNRSGRHTEAFF	TGTGCCAGCAACCGGAGCGGCCGGCACACTGAAGCTTTCTTT
TRBV19	TRBJ1-3	.	.	CASTQQVSGNTIYF	TGTGCCAGTACTCAACAGGTCTCTGGAAACACCATATATTTT
TRBV7-9	TRBJ1-4	TRBD1	.	CASTPGGPNEKLFF	TGTGCCAGCACCCCAGGGGGGCCAAATGAAAAACTGTTTTTT
TRBV7-9	TRBJ2-3	.	.	CASSLSGVADTQYF	TGTGCCAGCAGCTTATCAGGGGTGGCAGATACGCAGTATTTT
TRBV28	TRBJ1-5	.	.	CASSLLIQPQHF	TGTGCCAGCAGTTTATTAATTCAGCCCCAGCATTTT
TRBV5-1	TRBJ1-1	.	.	CASSLGQGQGFNTEAFF	TGCGCCAGCAGCTTGGGGCAGGGTCAGGGTTTTAACACTGAAGCTTTCTTT